These T cell receptor beta chains were read from a single sample in a study of blood T cell repertoires in COVID-19. Some clones are missing from TCRdb's copy, which holds only in-frame ones; the method was immunoSEQ multiplex PCR. The sample lists roughly 130,000 clones; roughly four fifths were seen once. The sample was PBMCs or T cells enriched from blood (not recorded which). These receptor sequences come from a woman in her fifties or sixties with acute COVID-19. Both conserved end residues are part of each CDR3. A D gene is named only where the DNA matches it firmly. Size values are once, few and many counts, or a class for expanded clones, and some rows have none.

size,D,V,J,length,DNA,CDR3
.,.,TRBV3-1/TRBV3-2,TRBJ1-2,13,TGTGCCAGCAGCAGCGAGGGTGGCTATGGCTACACCTTC,CASSSEGGYGYTF
.,TRBD2,TRBV30,TRBJ2-7,13,TGTGCCTGGGCCCCCGGACTAGGTTTCGAGCAGTACTTC,CAWAPGLGFEQYF
many,TRBD2,TRBV5-1,TRBJ2-1,14,TGCGCCAGCAGCTTGGCCCCTAGCGGGGATGAGCAGTTCTTC,CASSLAPSGDEQFF
.,TRBD1,TRBV6-5,TRBJ2-1,14,TGTGCCAGCAGCCCCGCGGACAGGGAGAATGAGCAGTTCTTC,CASSPADRENEQFF
.,.,TRBV7-9,TRBJ1-2,15,TGTGCCAGCAGCTTAGTACAGGCTGCTAACTATGGCTACACCTTC,CASSLVQAANYGYTF
.,TRBD2,TRBV4-2,TRBJ2-3,17,TGTGCCAGCAGCCAAGCTAGCGGGAGAGCCTTCACAGATACGCAGTATTTT,CASSQASGRAFTDTQYF
few,TRBD2,TRBV9,TRBJ2-1,17,TGTGCCAGCAGCGAAGGACTAGCGGGAAGCGCCTACAATGAGCAGTTCTTC,CASSEGLAGSAYNEQFF
.,TRBD1,TRBV29-1,TRBJ1-2,15,TGCAGCGTTGATTGGAGGGGACAGGGATCGTTTGGCTACACCTTC,CSVDWRGQGSFGYTF
.,.,TRBV18,TRBJ1-5,14,TGTGCCAGCTCACCATCCCCGGGGGATCAGCCCCAGCATTTT,CASSPSPGDQPQHF
.,TRBD1,TRBV24-1,TRBJ2-1,15,TGTGCCACCAGTGACCTACCGGACAGGGGCAATGAGCAGTTCTTC,CATSDLPDRGNEQFF
.,TRBD2,TRBV6-2/TRBV6-3,TRBJ2-7,16,TGTGCCAGCAGTTACGTTCCCGGGACTAGCGGACACGAGCAGTACTTC,CASSYVPGTSGHEQYF
.,.,TRBV4-3,TRBJ1-6,18,TGCGCCAGCAGCCAAGAATCTCTAGTGCAGGGCCAGAATTCACCCCTCCACTTT,CASSQESLVQGQNSPLHF
.,TRBD1,TRBV27,TRBJ2-5,14,TGTGCCAGCAGTGACCGGACAGGGGGAGAGACCCAGTACTTC,CASSDRTGGETQYF
.,.,TRBV14,TRBJ2-2,20,TGTGCCAGCAGCCAAGATCTCGGTCTCGGATCTAGCGCCTACACCGGGGAGCTGTTTTTT,CASSQDLGLGSSAYTGELFF
.,.,TRBV5-8,TRBJ1-4,13,TGTGCCAGCAGCTTACGGGGGGATGAAAAACTGTTTTTT,CASSLRGDEKLFF
.,TRBD2,TRBV5-4,TRBJ2-1,15,TGTGCCAGCAGCTCCGGGACTATAGGGCCCAATGAGCAGTTCTTC,CASSSGTIGPNEQFF
.,TRBD2,TRBV28,TRBJ2-7,13,TGTGCCAGCAGCGGACTAGATCGACGCGAGCAGTACTTC,CASSGLDRREQYF
.,TRBD1,TRBV7-9,TRBJ1-1,16,TGTGCCAGCAGCAGCCGGGACAGGGGAGTGAACACTGAAGCTTTCTTT,CASSSRDRGVNTEAFF
.,TRBD1,TRBV19,TRBJ2-1,12,TGTGCCAGCCGAAAAGGGGGCGATGAGCAGTTCTTC,CASRKGGDEQFF
once,TRBD2,TRBV28,TRBJ2-7,16,TGTGCCAGCAGTTTGCCCCACGGGCGGGAGGGCTACGAGCAGTACTTC,CASSLPHGREGYEQYF
.,TRBD1,TRBV2,TRBJ1-2,14,TGTGCCAGCTCCCCGACAGGGGGCAACTATGGCTACACCTTC,CASSPTGGNYGYTF
few,.,TRBV19,TRBJ2-6,16,TGTGCCAGTAGTATTCTCGGCGGCACTGGGGCCAACGTCCTGACTTTC,CASSILGGTGANVLTF
.,TRBD2,TRBV2,TRBJ2-1,15,TGTGCCAGCAGGGTGACTAGCGGGGCCGACAATGAGCAGTTCTTC,CASRVTSGADNEQFF
.,.,TRBV14,TRBJ1-4,15,TGTGCCAGCAGCCAAGATCAGGGGCGGAATGAAAAACTGTTTTTT,CASSQDQGRNEKLFF
.,TRBD1,TRBV29-1,TRBJ2-5,14,TGCAGCGTTCTGGGACAGGGGGCGAGAGAGACCCAGTACTTC,CSVLGQGARETQYF
.,TRBD2,TRBV7-7,TRBJ2-2,16,TGTGCCAGCAGCCCAGGGACTAGCGGGAGGATGGGGGAGCTGTTTTTT,CASSPGTSGRMGELFF
.,TRBD1,TRBV2,TRBJ1-2,15,TGTGCCAGCAGTGTCATGGGACAGGGGGCTTATGGCTACACCTTC,CASSVMGQGAYGYTF
.,TRBD2,TRBV24-1,TRBJ2-5,16,TGTGCCACCAGTGACCTCATGATCGGGGGGGGAGAGACCCAGTACTTC,CATSDLMIGGGETQYF
few,TRBD2,TRBV5-1,TRBJ2-3,17,TGCGCCAGCAGCTTGGTCCAGCGGGAGTGGGGCACAGATACGCAGTATTTT,CASSLVQREWGTDTQYF